Listed here are 5 T cell receptor beta chains from one sample, sequenced in a study of blood T cell repertoires in COVID-19. Profiling relied on immunoSEQ multiplex PCR, and the TCRdb table lists in-frame clones only, not all of them. The sample holds about 480,000 clones; roughly 90% are singletons and the top ten take over 1.5%. Sequenced material: PBMCs or T cells enriched from blood (not recorded which). These receptors were collected from a woman aged 40 to 50 who had recovered from COVID-19.

The J gene is TRBJ1-5, the V gene TRBV19; D remains unclear. The CDR3 spans 13 residues. CDR1 and CDR2 (germline): LNHDA, SQIVND (reference sequence). With 6 bases removed from V and 0 bases from J, the gap between germline ends came to 6 bases. This chain's CDR3 is CASSDYSNQPQHF. Here the CDR3 DNA reads TGTGCCAGTAGCGACTATAGCAATCAGCCCCAGCATTTT.

V and J are TRBV10-3 and TRBJ2-1; TRBD2 matches at 8 bases. CDR1 ENHRY and CDR2 SYGVKD come from the germline V gene. V dropped 0 bases and J dropped 4; count of bases not matched to a gene: 11. The CDR3 spans 18 residues. The DNA for the CDR3 is TGTGCCATCAGTGAGTCCGGCGGGAGGCCTAAGCATTACAATGAGCAGTTCTTC. Amino acid sequence: CAISESGGRPKHYNEQFF.

About this clone itself: In the same sample, other DNA sequences code for this CDR3. The chain joins TRBV25-1 to TRBJ2-1; tentative D call: TRBD1 (6 bases). Germline assignment: CDR1 MGHDK and CDR2 SYGVNS. This CDR3 is built from 15 residues. Trimming shortened V by 6 bases and J by 0 bases, and 12 bases separated the two germline ends. The CDR3 is CASSGRGSSYNEQFF. DNA for the CDR3: TGTGCCAGCAGCGGAAGGGGGAGCTCCTACAATGAGCAGTTCTTC.

V gene TRBV6-5 combines with J gene TRBJ2-4, with D possibly being TRBD1 (5 bases). The V and J ends lost 8 bases and 0 bases respectively, with 11 bases between them. The CDR3 totals 14 residues. Germline values: CDR1 MNHEY, CDR2 SVGAGI. CDR3 DNA: TGTGCCAGCCAAGGGGTACTAGCCAAAAACATTCAGTACTTC. This translates into CASQGVLAKNIQYF.

The chain links TRBV6-5 to TRBJ1-2; D gene ambiguous. The CDR3 has 13 amino acids. Germline CDR1 and CDR2: MNHEY and SVGAGI. Trimming took 6 bases from V and 4 from J, leaving 12 bases between them. CDR3 sequence: CASSPGSFYGYTF. The DNA for the CDR3 is TGTGCCAGCAGCCCCGGGTCTTTCTATGGCTACACCTTC.